The text below deals with one T cell receptor beta chain. Its antigen is unknown. The data are from a study of siplizumab effects on memory and regulatory T cells. Study results and caveats: Naive T cells looked more diverse than memory cells and looked like major alloresponse contributors. Confirmation that proliferating Tregs from siplizumab cultures had suppressive function was not obtained. Siplizumab significantly lowered the alloreactive sequences that could be traced to unstimulated CD4+ memory cells. A naive or memory phenotype could not be assigned to roughly 80-97% of the proliferating CD4+ or CD8+ clones.

The table came from immunoSEQ multiplex PCR; TCRdb's copy has only in-frame clones and leaves some out. Here the sample spans over 100,000 clones, about 90% being singletons. The CDR3 is 14 amino acids. V was pared by 3 bases and J by 4 bases, with 4 bases of the junction left unmatched. Per the germline V gene, CDR1 is SGHRS and CDR2 is YFSETQ. Input material: Tregs sorted from blood. The chain employs TRBV5-1 and TRBJ2-3; TRBD1 aligns across 8 bases. The TCR comes from a human donor in good health. This CDR3 is CASSSQGAPDTQYF. The DNA for the CDR3 is TGCGCCAGCAGCTCCCAGGGGGCCCCAGATACGCAGTATTTT. Together with reference TRBV5-1 and TRBJ2-3, the CDR3 gives the full variable domain: KAGVTQTPRYLIKTRGQQVTLSCSPISGHRSVSWYQQTPGQGLQFLFEYFSETQRNKGNFPGRFSGRQFSNSRSEMNVSTLELGDSALYLCASSSQGAPDTQYFGPGTRLTVL.